The entry below gives a single T cell receptor (beta chain) sequence along with its context. This receptor's antigen is unknown. No much larger clonotype is one base removed from it; base qualities were not supplied. Patients with autoimmune disease history or receiving systemic immunosuppression were excluded from the trial. Peripheral blood for TCR sequencing was drawn from every dose cohort at baseline, at cycle 4 day 1 and at cycle 7 day 1. The samples were drawn from a first-in-human, open-label, multicenter phase I dose-escalation trial of ivuxolimab. Adults with locally advanced or metastatic head and neck squamous cell, hepatocellular, melanoma or renal cell carcinoma were enrolled in the trial. Before TCR sequencing, CD4+ T cells and CD8+ T cells were sorted from peripheral blood as separate populations. This sample was taken from a study of OX40 agonist ivuxolimab in advanced cancers. Notes on the research overall: Ivuxolimab, which targeted the costimulatory receptor OX40 (CD134), was an agonistic, fully human IgG2 monoclonal antibody. Intravenous ivuxolimab was administered to patients every 2 weeks at six dose levels: 0.01, 0.1, 0.3, 1.5, 3 and 10 mg/kg. Of the roughly 50 dose-escalation patients, hepatocellular carcinoma was present in roughly 19, melanoma in roughly 15, renal cell carcinoma in 9 and head and neck cancer in 9. The dose-escalation cohort was roughly 83% male with a mean age of around 64 years, ranging from roughly 20 to 80. Prior anti-PD-1, anti-PD-L1 or anti-CTLA-4 therapy was permitted, and checkpoint inhibitors had been received by under 50% of dose-escalation patients. Partial responses occurred in three dose-escalation patients, of whom one had hepatocellular carcinoma and two had cutaneous melanoma. Peripheral TCRbeta sequencing aimed to test whether ivuxolimab altered TCR sequence diversity and caused clonal T-cell expansion. The paper reports the monotherapy dose-escalation portion (N of about 50 patients) of the phase I ivuxolimab trial.

Overall study results and their limits: At doses of 0.1 to 3.0 mg/kg, clonal expansion of both CD4+ and CD8+ blood T cells was observed from baseline to week 6. Low levels of normalized T-cell clonal expansion were also seen in some patients who did not respond. The antigen specificity of the clonally expanded peripheral T cells was not determined. In the 0.1-3.0 mg/kg groups, partial responders were among the patients with the lowest normalized peripheral clonal expansion, particularly in CD8+ T cells. After ivuxolimab, more expanded clones were found on average in CD8+ T cells than in CD4+ T cells.

Trimming removed 7 bases from V and 6 bases from J, leaving 9 bases between the germline ends. Taken from cysteine to phenylalanine, the CDR3 has 11 residues. The sequence is cut down to CDR3 DNA, 33 bases in frame from base 1. CDR1 MNHEY and CDR2 SMNVEV are derived from the germline V gene (reference sequence). Genomic DNA was extracted from sorted cells for sequencing of the TCRbeta CDR3 region. The immunoSEQ Assay was used to sequence the TCRbeta CDR3 regions. This is the immuneACCESS table as TCRdb keeps it, with only in-frame sequences that have V and J called. A part of the clones is gone; compared with another copy, unresolved V genes explain less than half, and the rest is unexplained. The sample table contains 14,000 or so clones; only one count was recorded for around 80% of them. 11% to 15% of the sample is in the top ten clones.

The chain is assembled from TRBV27 and TRBJ2-5; TRBD1 is a weak D gene call, 6 bases matching. The TCR sequence derives from an adult with an advanced solid tumor such as melanoma, head and neck, liver or kidney cancer. This specimen was CD4+ or CD8+ T cells sorted from blood, taken in a trial of the OX40 agonist ivuxolimab. The nucleotide sequence reads as follows: TGTGCCAGCATCTGGGGGCAGACCCAGTACTTC. It translates as CASIWGQTQYF.